This TCR beta chain was sequenced for a study of OX40 agonist ivuxolimab in advanced cancers. Study-level background: Participants averaged approximately 60 years of age (range about 23 to 80) and were less than 85% male. Study-wide results and caveats: There were, on average, more expanded clones in CD8+ T cells than in CD4+. Some nonresponders additionally presented with little normalized T-cell clonal expansion.

Assay used: immunoSEQ multiplex PCR; TCRdb lists only in-frame clones, some missing. The sample records approximately 80,000 clones, over 75% being singletons. In regard to this clone: Its target is unknown.

Germline CDR1 reads SEHNR; CDR2 reads FQNEAQ (reference sequence). The CDR3 extends over 17 amino acids. Trimming cost V 7 bases and J 2 bases, with 23 bases left between them. With autoimmune disease history or systemic immunosuppression, patients were excluded. The starting material was CD4+ or CD8+ T cells sorted from blood, obtained in a trial of the OX40 agonist ivuxolimab. The sequence came from an adult with an advanced solid tumor such as melanoma, head and neck, liver or kidney cancer. V is TRBV7-9 and J is TRBJ1-1, with D maybe TRBD1 (6 bases). The CDR3 spells CASKKPFGTQDNTEAFF. In DNA, the CDR3 is TGTGCCAGCAAAAAACCTTTTGGGACACAAGATAACACTGAAGCTTTCTTT.